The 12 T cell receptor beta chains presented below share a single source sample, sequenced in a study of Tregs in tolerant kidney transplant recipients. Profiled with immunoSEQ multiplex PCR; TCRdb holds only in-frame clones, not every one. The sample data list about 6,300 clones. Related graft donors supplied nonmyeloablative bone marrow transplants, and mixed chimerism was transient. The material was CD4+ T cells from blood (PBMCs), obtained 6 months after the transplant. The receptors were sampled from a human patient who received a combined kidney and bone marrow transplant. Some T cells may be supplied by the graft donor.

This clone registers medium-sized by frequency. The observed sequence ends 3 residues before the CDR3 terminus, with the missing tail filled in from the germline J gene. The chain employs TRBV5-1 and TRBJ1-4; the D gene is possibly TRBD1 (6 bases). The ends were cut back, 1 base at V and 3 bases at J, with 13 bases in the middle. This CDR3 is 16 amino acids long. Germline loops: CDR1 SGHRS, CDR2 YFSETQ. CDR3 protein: CASSLRAGAANEKLFF. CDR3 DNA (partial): TGCGCCAGCAGCTTGAGGGCAGGGGCAGCTAATGAAAAA.

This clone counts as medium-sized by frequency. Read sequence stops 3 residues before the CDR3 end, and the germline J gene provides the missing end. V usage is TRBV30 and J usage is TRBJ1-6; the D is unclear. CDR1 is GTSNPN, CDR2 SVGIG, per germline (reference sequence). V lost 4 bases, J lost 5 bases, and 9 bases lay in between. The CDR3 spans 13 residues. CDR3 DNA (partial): TGTGCCTGGATGGGCCAGGATAATTCACCC. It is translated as CAWMGQDNSP. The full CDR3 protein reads CAWMGQDNSPLHF.

The sequenced part of the CDR3 DNA is TGCGCCAGCAGCCAACCCGCGGGACTAGCGGTTAGGGGCGGGGAG. This sequence encodes CASSQPAGLAVRGGE. The entire CDR3 sequence reads CASSQPAGLAVRGGELFF. The chain carries TRBV4-1 and TRBJ2-2; 11 nucleotides align to TRBD2. The CDR3 end lies 3 residues beyond the end of the read and is filled in from the germline J gene. The CDR3 has 18 residues. The J segment lost 7 bases and the V segment lost 2 bases, leaving 12 bases of the junction unmatched. Germline CDR1 reads MGHRA; CDR2 reads YSYEKL.

This chain's CDR3 is CASSPVGTGPYEQYF. The covered CDR3 bases are TGTGCCAGCAGCCCAGTTGGGACAGGGCCGTACGAG. The chain has TRBV4-2 and TRBJ2-7, with 9 bases matching TRBD1. The DNA ends 3 residues before the CDR3 does, and the rest of the CDR3 is filled in from the germline J gene. The CDR3 runs 15 residues. Looked up from germline, CDR1 is LGHNA and CDR2 is YNFKEQ. V trimming: 4 bases; J trimming: 4 bases; junction bases outside the gene matches: 8.

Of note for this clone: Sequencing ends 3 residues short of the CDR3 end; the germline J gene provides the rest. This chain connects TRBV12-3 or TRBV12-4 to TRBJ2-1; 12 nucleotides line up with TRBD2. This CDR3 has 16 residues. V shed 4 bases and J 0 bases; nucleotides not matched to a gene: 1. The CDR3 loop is CASSSTSGSSYNEQFF. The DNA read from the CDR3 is TGTGCCAGCAGTTCGACTAGCGGGAGCTCCTACAATGAG.

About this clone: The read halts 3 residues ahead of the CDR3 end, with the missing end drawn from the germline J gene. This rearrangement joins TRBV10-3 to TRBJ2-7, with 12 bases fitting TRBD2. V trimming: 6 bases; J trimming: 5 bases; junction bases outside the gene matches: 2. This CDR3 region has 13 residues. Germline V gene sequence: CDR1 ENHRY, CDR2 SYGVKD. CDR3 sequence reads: CAIRGLAGDEQYF. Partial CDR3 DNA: TGTGCCATCAGGGGACTAGCGGGCGACGAG.

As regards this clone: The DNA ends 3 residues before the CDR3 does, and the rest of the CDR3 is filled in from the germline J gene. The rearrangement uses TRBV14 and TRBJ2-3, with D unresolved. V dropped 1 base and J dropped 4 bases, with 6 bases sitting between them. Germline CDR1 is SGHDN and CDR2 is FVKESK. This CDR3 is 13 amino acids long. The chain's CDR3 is CASSQALSDTQYF. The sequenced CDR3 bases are TGTGCCAGCAGCCAAGCCCTTTCAGATACG. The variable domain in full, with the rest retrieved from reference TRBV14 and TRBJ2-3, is EAGVTQFPSHSVIEKGQTVTLRCDPISGHDNLYWYRRVMGKEIKFLLHFVKESKQDESGMPNNRFLAERTGGTYSTLKVQPAELEDSGVYFCASSQALSDTQYFGPGTRLTVL.

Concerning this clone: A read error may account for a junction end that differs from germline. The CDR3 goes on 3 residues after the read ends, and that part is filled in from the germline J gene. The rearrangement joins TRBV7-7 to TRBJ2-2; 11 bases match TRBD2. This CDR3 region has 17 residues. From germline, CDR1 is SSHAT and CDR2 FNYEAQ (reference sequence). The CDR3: CASSSTSGRANTGELFF. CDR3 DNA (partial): TGTGCTAGCAGCTCCACTAGCGGGAGAGCGAACACCGGGGAG.

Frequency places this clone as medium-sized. The CDR3 region is CASSPFQAYEQYF. Partial CDR3 DNA: TGTGCCAGCAGCCCGTTCCAGGCCTACGAG. The chain combines TRBV3-1 (or the pseudogene TRBV3-2) with TRBJ2-7, with unresolved D. The read ends 3 residues before the CDR3 terminus; that terminus is restored from the germline J gene. Germline CDR1 LGHDT, CDR2 YNNKEL (reference sequence). V was shortened by 4 bases and J by 2 bases, with 9 bases between the two germline ends. The length of the CDR3 is 13 residues.

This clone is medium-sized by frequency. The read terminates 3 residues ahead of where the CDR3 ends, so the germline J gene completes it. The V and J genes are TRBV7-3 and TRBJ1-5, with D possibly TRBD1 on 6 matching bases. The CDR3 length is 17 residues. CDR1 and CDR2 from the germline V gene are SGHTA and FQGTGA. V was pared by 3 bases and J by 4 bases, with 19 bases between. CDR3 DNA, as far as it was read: TGTGCCAGCAGCTTTATTTTTCGGGGGGACAAGAATCAGCCC. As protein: CASSFIFRGDKNQP. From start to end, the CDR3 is CASSFIFRGDKNQPQHF.

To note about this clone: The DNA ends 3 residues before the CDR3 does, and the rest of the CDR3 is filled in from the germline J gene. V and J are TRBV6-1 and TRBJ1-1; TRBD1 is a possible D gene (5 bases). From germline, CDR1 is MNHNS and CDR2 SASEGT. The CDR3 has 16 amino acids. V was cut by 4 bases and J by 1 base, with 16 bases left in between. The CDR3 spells CASSGGTRGSNTEAFF. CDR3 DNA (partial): TGTGCCAGCAGTGGGGGGACGCGGGGATCGAACACTGAA.

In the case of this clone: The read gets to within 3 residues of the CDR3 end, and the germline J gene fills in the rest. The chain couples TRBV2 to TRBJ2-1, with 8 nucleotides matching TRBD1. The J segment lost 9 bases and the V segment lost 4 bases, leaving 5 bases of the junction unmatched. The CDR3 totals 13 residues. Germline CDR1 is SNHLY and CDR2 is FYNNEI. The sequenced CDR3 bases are TGTGCCAGCAGTGGGCAGGGGGCGGTTGAG. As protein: CASSGQGAVE. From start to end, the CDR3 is CASSGQGAVEQFF. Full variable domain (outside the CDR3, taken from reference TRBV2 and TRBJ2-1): EPEVTQTPSHQVTQMGQEVILRCVPISNHLYFYWYRQILGQKVEFLVSFYNNEISEKSEIFDDQFSVERPDGSNFTLKIRSTKLEDSAMYFCASSGQGAVEQFFGPGTRLTVL.